A single sample gave rise to the 27 T cell receptor beta chains below, sequenced in a study of PD-L1 blockade in urothelial cancer. Specified time point: pretreatment peripheral blood. Repertoires were generated with immunoSEQ multiplex PCR, while TCRdb's copy carries only in-frame clones and drops some. Among 50,000 to 70,000 clones listed, roughly four fifths were seen once. Sequenced material: PBMCs, taken around atezolizumab (anti-PD-L1) treatment. The receptors here all came from a man aged 70-80 years with urothelial cancer.

There are a few counts of this clone. J is TRBJ2-1 and V is TRBV5-4; 14 positions match TRBD2. The germline V gene encodes CDR1 SGHNT and CDR2 YYREEE (reference sequence). This CDR3 region has 16 residues. The V segment lost 4 bases and the J segment 11 bases; nucleotides outside the gene matches: 11. For the CDR3, the DNA is TGTGCCAGCAGCCCGGGGACTAGCGGGAGAGGGGTGAAGCAGTTCTTC. Residues: CASSPGTSGRGVKQFF.

This sequence joins TRBV23-1 and TRBJ2-1; 10 nucleotides agree with TRBD1. TRBV23-1 is noted as an ORF with a role that remains uncertain. The V and J ends lost 0 bases and 6 bases, in that order; junction bases with no gene match: 14. This CDR3 is 19 amino acids long. The CDR3 DNA reads TGCGCCAGCAGTCAATCTCGAGGGTGCCGGGACAGGGGTGCCAATGAGCAGTTCTTC. As protein: CASSQSRGCRDRGANEQFF.

This rearrangement joins TRBV7-8 to TRBJ2-5; D is possibly TRBD1 (6 bases). CDR1 SGHVS and CDR2 FQNEAQ come from the germline V gene. V was clipped by 5 bases and J by 5 bases, with 15 bases between them. This CDR3 region has 14 residues. The CDR3 nucleotides read TGTGCCAGCAGCACCCCAGGACAGAGGGAGACCCAGTACTTC. It encodes CASSTPGQRETQYF.

The chain is built from TRBV19 and TRBJ1-3; 9 bases line up with TRBD1. Germline V gene lookup returns CDR1 LNHDA and CDR2 SQIVND (reference sequence). V lost 8 bases and J lost 2; bases outside the gene matches: 4. The CDR3 has 14 residues. Here the CDR3 reads CASRTGATGNTIYF. For the CDR3, the DNA is TGTGCCAGTCGGACAGGGGCAACTGGAAACACCATATATTTT. The variable domain in full, completed from reference TRBV19 and TRBJ1-3, reads DGGITQSPKYLFRKEGQNVTLSCEQNLNHDAMYWYRQDPGQGLRLIYYSQIVNDFQKGDIAEGYSVSREKKESFPLTVTSAQKNPTAFYLCASRTGATGNTIYFGEGSWLTVV.

The rearrangement uses TRBV7-9 and TRBJ2-3; 9 nucleotides agree with TRBD2. The CDR3 extends over 15 amino acids. Trimming at V came to 5 bases and at J to 0 bases, leaving 3 bases not matched to a gene. Germline V CDR1 and CDR2: SEHNR, FQNEAQ (reference sequence). The CDR3 DNA sequence: TGTGCCAGCAGCCTAACTAGCGGGAGCACAGATACGCAGTATTTT. Translation: CASSLTSGSTDTQYF.

V and J are TRBV7-2 and TRBJ2-7; D unclear. This CDR3 region has 11 residues. Germline V gives CDR1 SGHTA, CDR2 FQGNSA. V lost 5 bases, J lost 4 bases, and 6 bases lay in between. The DNA for the CDR3 is TGTGCCAGCAGCACAGTATACGAGCAGTACTTC. This translates into CASSTVYEQYF.

V gene TRBV15 combines with J gene TRBJ2-7; 10 nucleotides agree with TRBD2. V shed 1 base and J 3 bases; nucleotides not matched to a gene: 0. The length of the CDR3 is 14 residues. Germline assignment: CDR1 LNHNV and CDR2 YYDKDF (reference sequence). In DNA form, the CDR3 reads TGTGCCACCAGCAGAGGGACTAGCGGCTACGAGCAGTACTTC. The encoded protein is CATSRGTSGYEQYF.

The gene calls are TRBV6-6 and TRBJ1-5; 8 nucleotides agree with TRBD1. The germline gives CDR1 MNHNY, CDR2 SVGAGI (reference sequence). V shed 6 bases, J shed 2 bases, and the junction held 9 bases outside the gene matches. The CDR3 covers 16 residues. This CDR3 reads CASRGQGGGGNQPQHF. CDR3 DNA sequence: TGTGCCAGCAGAGGACAGGGAGGGGGTGGCAATCAGCCCCAGCATTTT.

The chain carries TRBV28 and TRBJ1-5; D unclear. Between the trimmed V and J ends, which lost 7 bases and 2 bases, there was a span of 9 bases. The germline CDR1 and CDR2 sequences are MDHEN and SYDVKM. The CDR3 consists of 13 residues. CDR3 bases: TGTGCCAGCAACTATCGGGGCAATCAGCCCCAGCATTTT. Translated: CASNYRGNQPQHF.

This clone was observed a single time. The V call is TRBV7-8, the J call TRBJ2-7; a weak D match, TRBD2 (5 bases). Per the germline V gene, CDR1 is SGHVS and CDR2 is FQNEAQ. V lost 0 bases to trimming and J lost 7 bases, with 13 bases between them. CDR3 length: 14 residues. This chain's CDR3 is CASSLATLSGEQYF. As DNA, the CDR3 is TGTGCCAGCAGCTTAGCCACCCTATCGGGGGAGCAGTACTTC. Variable domain in full (rest from reference TRBV7-8 and TRBJ2-7): GAGVSQSPRYKVAKRGQDVALRCDPISGHVSLFWYQQALGQGPEFLTYFQNEAQLDKSGLPSDRFFAERPEGSVSTLKIQRTQQEDSAVYLCASSLATLSGEQYFGPGTRLTVT.

The chain carries TRBV27 and TRBJ1-2; D remains unclear. This CDR3 comprises 12 residues. Germline V gene sequence: CDR1 MNHEY, CDR2 SMNVEV (reference sequence). V was pared by 3 bases and J by 2 bases, with 4 bases between. The CDR3 coding sequence is TGTGCCAGCAGTTTTGAGAACTATGGCTACACCTTC. Its protein product is CASSFENYGYTF.

The V gene is TRBV12-5, the J gene TRBJ1-1; D unresolved. Per germline, CDR1 LGHNT and CDR2 FRNRAP. The V end was cut by 5 bases, the J end by 1 base, with 8 bases between. This CDR3 contains 13 residues. The CDR3 is CASGREENTEAFF. The CDR3 DNA reads as TGTGCTAGTGGTCGAGAAGAGAACACTGAAGCTTTCTTT.

The chain has TRBV19 and TRBJ2-3; 9 bases map to TRBD1. Germline lookup yields CDR1 LNHDA and CDR2 SQIVND (reference sequence). V was clipped by 4 bases and J by 2 bases; unmatched bases: 4. CDR3 size: 15 residues. The DNA for the CDR3 is TGTGCCAGTAGTAACTGGGACAGGGACACAGATACGCAGTATTTT. Its translation: CASSNWDRDTDTQYF.

The gene calls are TRBV4-2 and TRBJ2-5, with 7 bases identical to TRBD2. The CDR3 totals 15 residues. Germline V gene sequence: CDR1 LGHNA, CDR2 YNFKEQ. The trim removed 4 bases at V and 2 bases at J, leaving 7 bases unmatched. This CDR3 is CASSRTRREQETQYF. The CDR3 nucleotides are TGTGCCAGCAGCCGGACTAGAAGAGAGCAAGAGACCCAGTACTTC.

V usage is TRBV4-3 and J usage is TRBJ1-3; 8 positions match TRBD1. Per the germline V gene, CDR1 is LGHNA and CDR2 is YSLEER. The CDR3 is made up of 16 amino acids. V shed 4 bases and J 0 bases; nucleotides not matched to a gene: 5. The chain's CDR3 is CASSPSQGVSGNTIYF. The CDR3 DNA is TGCGCCAGCAGCCCCTCACAGGGGGTCTCTGGAAACACCATATATTTT.

The chain recombines TRBV7-3 with TRBJ2-1; TRBD2 matches at 9 bases. The CDR3 spans 15 residues. Germline V lookup: CDR1 SGHTA, CDR2 FQGTGA. The V segment lost 2 bases and the J segment 6 bases; nucleotides outside the gene matches: 5. In DNA, the CDR3 is TGTGCCAGCAGCTTATTAGCGGGAGTCGGCAATGAGCAGTTCTTC. Encoded protein: CASSLLAGVGNEQFF.

This clone came up once. The chain combines TRBV7-9 with TRBJ2-5; TRBD1 aligns across 8 bases. The germline CDR1 and CDR2 sequences are SEHNR and FQNEAQ (reference sequence). This CDR3 spans 12 amino acids. V lost 8 bases, J lost 5 bases, and 4 bases stayed unmatched. The CDR3 protein is CASLGQAETQYF. The CDR3, as DNA: TGTGCCAGCCTGGGACAGGCGGAGACCCAGTACTTC.

The V gene is TRBV5-1, the J gene TRBJ2-3; 11 bases are a match to TRBD1. V trimming: 4 bases; J trimming: 4 bases; junction bases outside the gene matches: 2. Germline V gives CDR1 SGHRS, CDR2 YFSETQ. The CDR3 runs 14 residues. DNA of the CDR3: TGCGCCAGCAGCACGGGACAGGGGGCAGATACGCAGTATTTT. This encodes CASSTGQGADTQYF.

J is TRBJ2-1 and V is TRBV11-3; D might be TRBD2 (5 bases). V lost 1 base and J lost 7, with 14 bases in between. This CDR3 is 15 amino acids long. Germline V gene sequence: CDR1 SGHNT, CDR2 YENEEA. Written as DNA, the CDR3 is TGTGCCAGCAGCTTAGGAGGGAGCCCTACTAATGAGCAGTTCTTC. It encodes CASSLGGSPTNEQFF.

J is TRBJ1-2 and V is TRBV4-2; 8 bases line up with TRBD1. The CDR3 is made up of 17 amino acids. Germline values: CDR1 LGHNA, CDR2 YNFKEQ. With 1 base clipped from V and 7 bases from J, the junction kept 14 bases outside the gene matches. CDR3 amino acids: CASSQGVTTGVFGGYTF. CDR3 coding DNA: TGTGCCAGCAGCCAAGGGGTGACGACAGGGGTTTTTGGTGGCTACACCTTC.

V is TRBV19 and J is TRBJ2-5; 7 bases are a match to TRBD2. CDR1 is LNHDA and CDR2 is SQIVND in the germline V gene (reference sequence). V lost 7 bases, J lost 2 bases, and 13 bases stayed unmatched. The CDR3 sequence is 16 residues long. The CDR3 loop is CASTQRKASGQETQYF. The CDR3 DNA reads TGTGCCAGTACGCAAAGGAAGGCTAGCGGACAAGAGACCCAGTACTTC.

This clone has a single count. The V call is TRBV28, the J call TRBJ1-5, with D maybe TRBD1 (5 bases). Germline V gene lookup returns CDR1 MDHEN and CDR2 SYDVKM. CDR3 size: 17 residues. V dropped 8 bases and J dropped 0 bases, with 20 bases sitting between them. The CDR3 region is CASFDRGGGNSNQPQHF. The CDR3 coding sequence is TGTGCCAGCTTCGATCGTGGGGGGGGAAATAGCAATCAGCCCCAGCATTTT.

The genes are TRBV7-2 and TRBJ1-1; tentative D call: TRBD1 (5 bases). This CDR3 is 16 amino acids long. Trimming cost V 6 bases and J 3 bases, with 20 bases left between them. Germline assignment: CDR1 SGHTA and CDR2 FQGNSA. The CDR3 DNA follows: TGTGCCAGCAGTTCCCGGCGGGGGGGAACGGACACTGAAGCTTTCTTT. This translates into CASSSRRGGTDTEAFF.

This clone appeared once. J is TRBJ2-7 and V is TRBV11-2, with D perhaps matching TRBD2 (6 bases). Deletions cut 0 bases from V and 3 bases from J, with 15 bases between. The CDR3 extends over 16 amino acids. Germline V gene sequence: CDR1 SGHAT, CDR2 FQNNGV. The CDR3 sequence is CASSLEGGIRGYEQYF. The DNA of the CDR3 is TGTGCCAGCAGCTTAGAGGGCGGGATAAGGGGCTACGAGCAGTACTTC.

This clone was detected only once. The rearrangement uses TRBV13 and TRBJ2-3, with 7 nucleotides matching TRBD2. The CDR3 extends over 17 amino acids. CDR1 is PRHDT and CDR2 is FYEKMQ in the germline V gene (reference sequence). Unmatched junction bases numbered 7, after V lost 1 base and J lost 0 bases. As DNA, the CDR3 is TGTGCCAGCAGCTTAGAGACTGCGGGAGCTAGCACAGATACGCAGTATTTT. Translation gives CASSLETAGASTDTQYF. The full variable domain, rest sourced from reference TRBV13 and TRBJ2-3, is AAGVIQSPRHLIKEKRETATLKCYPIPRHDTVYWYQQGPGQDPQFLISFYEKMQSDKGSIPDRFSAQQFSDYHSELNMSSLELGDSALYFCASSLETAGASTDTQYFGPGTRLTVL.

The gene calls are TRBV2 and TRBJ1-4; D gene ambiguous. CDR1 is SNHLY, CDR2 FYNNEI, per germline. Trimming took off 8 bases at V and 4 bases at J, with 14 bases between the two ends. The CDR3 spans 14 residues. The CDR3 coding sequence is TGTGCCAGCGCTCTGGGCAGGCTTAATGAAAAACTGTTTTTT. Translated, it gives CASALGRLNEKLFF.

The chain couples TRBV9 to TRBJ2-7, with a possible D match to TRBD1 (6 bases). The germline CDR1 and CDR2 sequences are SGDLS and YYNGEE. The CDR3 runs to 12 residues. V was cut by 5 bases and J by 4 bases, with 10 bases left in between. The CDR3 coding sequence is TGTGCCAGCAGTGAGCAGGGGTACGAGCAGTACTTC. This sequence encodes CASSEQGYEQYF.